The 14 T cell receptor beta chains presented below share a single source sample, sequenced in a study of blood T cell repertoires in COVID-19. The method was immunoSEQ multiplex PCR; TCRdb's version includes in-frame clones alone and lacks a portion of them. Here the sample spans roughly 150,000 clones, around 84% being singletons. The sequenced sample was peripheral blood. The receptors come from a woman aged 45-65 years with acute or convalescent COVID-19.

This clone was counted a single time. This chain uses TRBV12-3 or TRBV12-4 with TRBJ2-3; TRBD1 agrees at 7 bases. The CDR3 covers 13 residues. V lost 6 bases to trimming and J lost 5 bases; unmatched junction nucleotides: 5. CDR3 in amino acids: CASSLGTEDTQYF. CDR3 nucleotide sequence: TGTGCCAGCAGCCTTGGGACAGAAGATACGCAGTATTTT.

This clone came up once. The CDR3 nucleotides read TGTGCCAGCAGTGCCATGACAGGGAACGGTGAGCAGTTCTTC. It is translated as CASSAMTGNGEQFF. This chain joins TRBV6-4 and TRBJ2-1; 7 bases line up with TRBD1. V lost 4 bases and J lost 9; bases outside the gene matches: 9. CDR1 is MRHNA, CDR2 SNTAGT, per germline. CDR3 length: 14 residues.

The chain is built from TRBV5-6 and TRBJ1-2; no reliable D call. V lost 6 bases and J lost 6, with 21 bases in between. The CDR3 has 15 amino acids. Per germline, CDR1 SGHDT and CDR2 YYEEEE. The CDR3 DNA is TGTGCCAGCACCCGTGGAGGATACAAGTTCCATGGCTACACCTTC. This gives the protein CASTRGGYKFHGYTF.

The sample holds many counts of this clone. This chain links TRBV19 with TRBJ2-1, with TRBD1 as a possible D gene (5 bases). Per germline, CDR1 LNHDA and CDR2 SQIVND (reference sequence). The CDR3 spans 17 residues. The germline V and J ends were trimmed by 3 bases and 0 bases, with 15 bases remaining between them. This chain's CDR3 is CASSMGRAYSSYNEQFF. Written as DNA, the CDR3 is TGTGCCAGTAGTATGGGCAGGGCCTATAGCTCCTACAATGAGCAGTTCTTC.

The table lists this clone with a count of one. The chain recombines TRBV7-8 with TRBJ1-2, with 7 bases that match TRBD1. The CDR3 consists of 18 residues. Germline assignment: CDR1 SGHVS and CDR2 FQNEAQ. The trim removed 5 bases at V and 4 bases at J, leaving 19 bases unmatched. Written as DNA, the CDR3 is TGTGCCAGCAGCCCAGAGACGGGACAGCTGCCTTCTGGCTATGGCTACACCTTC. Its translation: CASSPETGQLPSGYGYTF.

This clone has more than one count but fewer than ten. The chain carries TRBV7-3 and TRBJ2-1; D not certain. V was clipped by 0 bases and J by 2 bases, with 8 bases between them. Germline values: CDR1 SGHTA, CDR2 FQGTGA. The CDR3 totals 15 residues. The CDR3 sequence is CASSLTSNTYNEQFF. CDR3 nucleotides: TGTGCCAGCAGCTTAACGTCTAATACCTACAATGAGCAGTTCTTC.

The V call is TRBV9, the J call TRBJ2-2; 7 positions agree with TRBD2. V gave up 4 bases and J gave up 2 bases; unmatched junction bases: 8. This CDR3 contains 16 residues. Germline loops: CDR1 SGDLS, CDR2 YYNGEE. CDR3 coding DNA: TGTGCCAGCAGCCCGCGGGCGGGGGTTAACACCGGGGAGCTGTTTTTT. It translates to CASSPRAGVNTGELFF.

The chain has TRBV19 and TRBJ2-1; the D is unclear. This CDR3 is built from 13 residues. CDR1 LNHDA and CDR2 SQIVND come from the germline V gene (reference sequence). Trimming removed 2 bases at V and 5 bases at J, with 7 bases between. The CDR3: CASSIQMNNEQFF. CDR3 in DNA: TGTGCCAGTAGTATACAGATGAACAATGAGCAGTTCTTC.

This chain connects TRBV4-1 to TRBJ1-5; perhaps TRBD1 as D (6 bases). The CDR3 sequence is 16 residues long. In germline, CDR1 is MGHRA, CDR2 YSYEKL. Trimming removed 2 bases at V and 0 bases at J, with 11 bases between. The CDR3 sequence is CASSQTADSSNQPQHF. The DNA for the CDR3 is TGCGCCAGCAGCCAAACTGCGGACAGTAGCAATCAGCCCCAGCATTTT.

The count of this clone is one. This rearrangement joins TRBV18 to TRBJ1-6; D possibly corresponds to TRBD1 (6 bases). The CDR3 has 14 amino acids. Germline CDR1 is KGHSH and CDR2 is LQKENI. V was trimmed by 6 bases and J by 6 bases, leaving 12 bases between them. CDR3 sequence: CASSLDRINSPLHF. Here the CDR3 DNA reads TGTGCCAGCTCTCTTGACAGGATTAATTCACCCCTCCACTTT.

This sequence joins TRBV5-1 and TRBJ2-1; possible D gene TRBD1, 6 bases. The CDR3 extends over 15 amino acids. From germline, CDR1 is SGHRS and CDR2 YFSETQ. The V gene lost 3 bases and the J gene lost 5 bases, with 15 bases spanning the gap. The CDR3, as DNA: TGCGCCAGCAGCTCAACGACAGGATCTAACAATGAGCAGTTCTTC. It is translated as CASSSTTGSNNEQFF.

In DNA form, the CDR3 reads TGTGCCAGCAGCTTCACCCAGACAGGAGTAGAGACCCAGTACTTC. It translates to CASSFTQTGVETQYF. The chain employs TRBV7-9 and TRBJ2-5; possibly TRBD1 for D (6 bases). The V and J ends lost 3 bases and 4 bases respectively, with 15 bases between them. Germline CDR1 and CDR2: SEHNR and FQNEAQ (reference sequence). The CDR3 has 15 residues.

V is TRBV19 and J is TRBJ1-3, with 7 nucleotides matching TRBD1. Trimming took 5 bases from V and 2 from J; bases not matched to a gene: 6. This CDR3 has 15 amino acids. Germline values: CDR1 LNHDA, CDR2 SQIVND (reference sequence). CDR3 sequence reads: CASSSRQGAGNTIYF. As DNA, the CDR3 is TGTGCCAGTAGTTCCAGACAGGGAGCTGGAAACACCATATATTTT.

The CDR3 spells CASSFRTGSFDEQFF. Written as DNA, the CDR3 is TGTGCCAGCAGTTTTCGGACAGGGTCGTTCGATGAGCAGTTCTTC. The chain combines TRBV27 with TRBJ2-1, with TRBD1 matching 8 bases. The CDR3 is 15 residues long. CDR1 is MNHEY and CDR2 is SMNVEV in the germline V gene (reference sequence). V lost 3 bases, J lost 8 bases, and 9 bases stayed unmatched.